The present TCR beta chain was sequenced within a study of T-cell memory formation after mild COVID-19. Findings and caveats of the study: Among clones contracting day 15 to 85, CD4/CD8 was balanced, whereas later expanders leaned CD4+. Contracting CD4+ clones lay largely in CM and EM, with CD8+ ones residing in EMRA.

This clonotype has more than one count but fewer than ten. Its antigen is still unknown. V gave up 2 bases and J gave up 2 bases, with 12 bases separating them. The CDR3 is made up of 15 amino acids. Germline values: CDR1 LGHNA, CDR2 YNFKEQ. TCRalpha and TCRbeta libraries used 5'RACE with constant-segment primers and UMIs. Using its own MiXCR run on the 5' RACE reads, TCRdb lists one record per CDR3 protein. The sample contains roughly 52,000 distinct CDR3 sequences, under 7.5% of which appear only once. The material sequenced was PBMCs or a T cell subset sorted from them (not recorded which). The receptor was isolated from a man aged 18 to 29 who had mild COVID-19 (a few samples of this study predate the infection). Cell type and time point are not known. V is TRBV4-2 and J is TRBJ2-5; D unresolved. CDR3 coding DNA: TGTGCCAGCAGCCAACTTCCGGGCCCGCAAGAGACCCAGTACTTC. Encoded protein: CASSQLPGPQETQYF.